This T cell receptor (beta chain) stems from a study of blood T cell repertoires in COVID-19. Looking at the study overall: Sites across the United States, Italy and Spain contributed samples from acute and convalescent COVID-19.

The protocol was immunoSEQ multiplex PCR, while the TCRdb copy is restricted to in-frame clones and leaves out a portion. The sample shows 180,000 or so clones, 65% to 90% of them seen only once. Germline V gene sequence: CDR1 ENHRY, CDR2 SYGVKD. The ends lost 8 bases at V and 4 bases at J; junction bases unmatched: 3. The CDR3 is made up of 12 amino acids. The source is a man in his fifties or sixties with acute or convalescent COVID-19. Material: peripheral blood. This rearrangement joins TRBV10-3 to TRBJ1-2, with 8 bases lining up with TRBD1. The CDR3 nucleotides are TGTGCCATCGGGACAGGACCCTATGGCTACACCTTC. This encodes CAIGTGPYGYTF.